The present T cell receptor (beta chain) was sequenced within a study of post-analysis software for immune sequencing data. The CDR3 consists of 14 residues. Trimming cost V 4 bases and J 5 bases, with 14 bases left between them. Germline CDR1 LGHNA, CDR2 YNFKEQ. Study outcomes and limitations: Patients carried roughly five TRBV segments more frequently than controls did, and TRBV5-6, TRBV5-1 and TRBV20-1 were among them.

TCR beta cDNA libraries included unique molecular identifiers. TCRdb used MiXCR to reprocess the PCR reads, holding one entry per CDR3 protein. The sample records about half a million distinct CDR3 sequences, 30% to 40% being singletons. A word on this clonotype: The antigen remains undetermined.

This chain joins TRBV4-2 and TRBJ2-5; D uncertain. Sequences were obtained from blood. This receptor was obtained from a girl aged 2 to 17 with multiple sclerosis. The DNA for the CDR3 is TGTGCCAGCAGCCGATCGCTCTTAGAGGAGACCCAGTACTTC. Amino acids: CASSRSLLEETQYF.